The 3 T cell receptor beta chains in this list originate from one sample, sequenced in a study of T cell repertoires in cytomegalovirus infection. TCRdb re-analysed the reads in MiXCR, keeping a single row per CDR3 protein. The repertoire includes about 200,000 distinct CDR3 sequences, roughly 9.8% of them detected once, and about 4.6% sits in the top ten. Sequenced: PBMCs. The receptor source for this set is a human donor in good health (CMV status not recorded). Some clones in this sample may be carry-over from other donors' samples.

This clonotype was detected many times. The chain uses TRBV7-2 and TRBJ1-2; tentatively, D is TRBD1 (6 bases). V lost 6 bases and J 8 bases, leaving 16 bases between the germline ends. Germline CDR1 reads SGHTA; CDR2 reads FQGNSA. The CDR3 spans 13 residues. CDR3 loop: CASRRQQGEGYTF. DNA of the CDR3: TGTGCCAGCAGAAGACAACAGGGAGAGGGCTACACCTTC. The entire variable domain, with the rest obtained from reference TRBV7-2 and TRBJ1-2, is as follows: GAGVSQSPSNKVTEKGKDVELRCDPISGHTALYWYRQSLGQGLEFLIYFQGNSAPDKSGLPSDRFSAERTGGSVSTLTIQRTQQEDSAVYLCASRRQQGEGYTFGSGTRLTVV.

V and J are TRBV12-5 and TRBJ2-1, with TRBD2 matching over 8 bases. V lost 0 bases to trimming and J lost 8 bases; unmatched junction nucleotides: 27. CDR1 and CDR2 (germline): LGHNT, FRNRAP. The CDR3 runs 22 residues. This chain's CDR3 is CASGLVPLRGGFGRSNFDEQFF. For the CDR3, the DNA is TGTGCTAGTGGTTTGGTCCCCCTACGGGGGGGCTTTGGTCGTTCGAATTTTGATGAGCAGTTCTTC.

This clonotype was recorded many times. The chain carries TRBV25-1 and TRBJ1-4, with D hard to call. CDR3 size: 14 residues. From germline, CDR1 is MGHDK and CDR2 SYGVNS. V lost 3 bases, J lost 2 bases, and 7 bases lay in between. CDR3 sequence reads: CASSDSITNEKLFF. The CDR3 DNA reads as TGTGCCAGCAGTGATAGCATCACTAATGAAAAACTGTTTTTT.